Sequencing of this T cell receptor beta chain was carried out in a study of control samples from healthy donors and cancer patients. Trimming stripped 2 bases from V and 7 bases from J, with 8 bases between. This CDR3 is built from 13 residues. Per the germline V gene, CDR1 is MNHNY and CDR2 is SVGAGI (reference sequence). This clone came up once. TCRdb's table, derived via immunoSEQ multiplex PCR, lists solely in-frame clones and lacks some. The table has 150,000 to 160,000 clones, roughly 92% seen once. The V call is TRBV6-6, the J call TRBJ1-4; D remains unclear. The sequence was obtained from a man aged 45 to 65 in good health. The sample taken for sequencing was blood. CDR3 amino acids: CASSYDSLEKLFF. The CDR3 coding sequence is TGTGCCAGCAGTTACGATAGTCTTGAAAAACTGTTTTTT.